This TCR beta chain was observed in a study of PD-1 blockade in mismatch repair-deficient tumors. Turning to the study itself: Patients had around 12 mismatch repair-deficient cancer types, all previously treated and progressing. Whole-study findings and limits: Tumor-resident clones, often undetectable pretreatment in blood, expanded then contracted after pembrolizumab.

This clone has just one count. The antigen is undetermined. TCRdb's copy holds only in-frame clones and misses some; the assay was immunoSEQ multiplex PCR. The table shows about 110,000 clones, with roughly 80% occurring only once. PCR or immunohistochemistry showed mismatch repair deficiency in every enrolled patient. TCRs were sequenced from a few patients responding to pembrolizumab. Sequencing used peripheral blood, obtained 60 weeks after starting pembrolizumab. The clonotype was recovered from an adult with mismatch repair-deficient cancer.

The CDR3 spells CASSYGTGGIGGYTF. CDR3 DNA sequence: TGTGCCAGCAGTTACGGGACAGGGGGAATAGGTGGCTACACCTTC. The chain uses TRBV6-5 and TRBJ1-2, with 11 bases fitting TRBD1. The CDR3 sequence is 15 residues long. The J segment lost 7 bases and the V segment lost 2 bases, leaving 6 bases of the junction unmatched. Germline V lookup: CDR1 MNHEY, CDR2 SVGAGI.